Below are 12 T cell receptor beta chains sequenced from a single sample in a study of blood T cell repertoires in COVID-19. The data were produced by immunoSEQ multiplex PCR, yet TCRdb's version contains in-frame clones alone and is incomplete. The table includes 120,000 or so clones, over 80% detected once. Sequencing input: peripheral blood. These receptors came from a man aged 55-75 years with acute or convalescent COVID-19.

This chain uses TRBV28 with TRBJ1-3; D gene ambiguous. Trimming took off 3 bases at V and 4 bases at J, with 10 bases between the two ends. The germline V gene has CDR1 MDHEN and CDR2 SYDVKM. The CDR3 runs 14 residues. CDR3 residues: CASSFGPGGNTIYF. The DNA for the CDR3 is TGTGCCAGCAGTTTCGGTCCGGGGGGAAACACCATATATTTT.

This rearrangement joins TRBV7-3 to TRBJ2-2, with 9 bases that match TRBD2. CDR1 is SGHTA, CDR2 FQGTGA, per germline. This CDR3 is built from 16 residues. Trimming cost V 5 bases and J 5 bases; bases outside gene matches: 9. Written as DNA, the CDR3 is TGTGCCAGCAGCAATGGTAGCGGGAGAAGTACCGGGGAGCTGTTTTTT. Amino acids: CASSNGSGRSTGELFF.

The chain recombines TRBV15 with TRBJ1-1, with a tentative D call TRBD1 (6 bases). Germline values: CDR1 LNHNV, CDR2 YYDKDF (reference sequence). The CDR3 runs 15 residues. The ends were cut back, 3 bases at V and 4 bases at J, with 15 bases in the middle. The CDR3 loop reads CATSRGGGPGTEAFF. The CDR3 DNA follows: TGTGCCACCAGCAGGGGCGGGGGGCCTGGCACTGAAGCTTTCTTT.

The chain has TRBV7-9 and TRBJ1-2; D possibly corresponds to TRBD1 (5 bases). The CDR3 runs 16 residues. CDR1 is SEHNR, CDR2 FQNEAQ, per germline (reference sequence). With 5 bases removed from V and 2 bases from J, the gap between germline ends came to 18 bases. The CDR3 sequence: CASSARRGGNNYGYTF. The DNA for the CDR3 is TGTGCCAGCAGCGCTCGAAGGGGAGGGAACAACTATGGCTACACCTTC.

The rearrangement uses TRBV28 and TRBJ2-7, with a possible D match to TRBD2 (6 bases). Germline assignment: CDR1 MDHEN and CDR2 SYDVKM. V dropped 2 bases and J dropped 1 base, with 12 bases sitting between them. The CDR3 extends over 15 amino acids. The CDR3 DNA reads TGTGCCAGCAGTTTACCAGGGACTCGATCCTACGAGCAGTACTTC. Its protein product is CASSLPGTRSYEQYF.

CDR3 loop: CASSYSESGGSYEQYF. The DNA for the CDR3 is TGTGCCAGCAGTTACTCGGAGAGCGGGGGCTCCTACGAGCAGTACTTC. The rearrangement uses TRBV6-5 and TRBJ2-7; TRBD2 matches at 8 bases. Unmatched junction bases numbered 4, after V lost 0 bases and J lost 0 bases. The CDR3 is 16 residues long. The germline CDR1 and CDR2 sequences are MNHEY and SVGAGI.

V gene TRBV2 combines with J gene TRBJ1-2; D is uncertain. Germline V gives CDR1 SNHLY, CDR2 FYNNEI. The V end lost 0 bases, the J end lost 0 bases, and 14 bases lay between the germline ends. CDR3 length: 17 amino acids. Here the CDR3 reads CASSEALPPLANYGYTF. The CDR3 DNA follows: TGTGCCAGCAGTGAAGCGCTTCCGCCATTAGCTAACTATGGCTACACCTTC.

The rearrangement uses TRBV5-1 and TRBJ2-1, with TRBD1 matching 7 bases. The V and J ends lost 0 bases and 0 bases, in that order; junction bases with no gene match: 9. Germline loops: CDR1 SGHRS, CDR2 YFSETQ. This CDR3 spans 18 amino acids. DNA for the CDR3: TGCGCCAGCAGCTTGGACAGGGGTCGAGTGTCCTCCTACAATGAGCAGTTCTTC. Protein product: CASSLDRGRVSSYNEQFF.

The chain recombines TRBV10-3 with TRBJ1-3; 9 bases are shared with TRBD1. V trimming: 6 bases; J trimming: 4 bases; junction bases outside the gene matches: 7. The germline V gene has CDR1 ENHRY and CDR2 SYGVKD. The CDR3 has 15 residues. The CDR3 DNA sequence: TGTGCCATCAGGCGCTTCGGACAGGGGGGAAACACCATATATTTT. Its protein is CAIRRFGQGGNTIYF.

V is TRBV5-1 and J is TRBJ1-2; D uncertain. Trimming removed 2 bases at V and 4 bases at J, with 12 bases between. This CDR3 comprises 14 residues. The germline gives CDR1 SGHRS, CDR2 YFSETQ. The CDR3 spells CASSLTALGYGYTF. The CDR3, as DNA: TGCGCCAGCAGCTTAACAGCTCTTGGCTATGGCTACACCTTC.

The chain joins TRBV30 to TRBJ2-5; TRBD1 matches 7 bases. V gave up 3 bases and J gave up 2 bases; unmatched junction bases: 12. Looked up from germline, CDR1 is GTSNPN and CDR2 is SVGIG (reference sequence). The CDR3 spans 16 residues. DNA for the CDR3: TGTGCCTGGAGGGGGGACAGCCCAGAGACTCAAGAGACCCAGTACTTC. Translated: CAWRGDSPETQETQYF.

The rearrangement joins TRBV28 to TRBJ1-4; 8 bases line up with TRBD1. The germline CDR1 and CDR2 sequences are MDHEN and SYDVKM. The CDR3 spans 15 residues. The V gene end was trimmed by 2 bases and the J gene end by 8 bases; junction bases not matched to a gene: 7. The CDR3 nucleotides read TGTGCCAGCAGTTTAAATGGACAGGGTGGCGAAAAACTGTTTTTT. It encodes CASSLNGQGGEKLFF. The entire variable domain, with the rest obtained from reference TRBV28 and TRBJ1-4, is as follows: DVKVTQSSRYLVKRTGEKVFLECVQDMDHENMFWYRQDPGLGLRLIYFSYDVKMKEKGDIPEGYSVSREKKERFSLILESASTNQTSMYLCASSLNGQGGEKLFFGSGTQLSVL.